This TCR beta chain was identified during a study of OX40 agonist ivuxolimab in advanced cancers. Study background: Participants averaged roughly 60 years of age (range roughly 23 to 80) and were around 85% male. Study-level points and caveats: Some of the nonresponding patients also showed low levels of normalized T-cell clonal expansion.

There are 14 residues in the CDR3. CDR1 is MNHNY and CDR2 is SVGAGI in the germline V gene (reference sequence). V was pared by 6 bases and J by 6 bases, with 7 bases of the junction left unmatched. Using immunoSEQ multiplex PCR, the repertoire was profiled, and TCRdb retains in-frame clones only, with some absent. Altogether about 92,000 clones are present, roughly 90% being singletons, with the ten largest covering 0.25% to 0.35%. Concerning this clone: Its cognate antigen is unknown.

The starting material was CD4+ or CD8+ T cells sorted from blood, obtained in a trial of the OX40 agonist ivuxolimab. The origin of this receptor is an adult with an advanced solid tumor such as melanoma, head and neck, liver or kidney cancer. The chain recombines TRBV6-6 with TRBJ1-1; 10 nucleotides line up with TRBD1. The CDR3, as DNA: TGTGCCAGCAGAGCCGGGGACAGGGGTCCTGAAGCTTTCTTT. It is translated as CASRAGDRGPEAFF.